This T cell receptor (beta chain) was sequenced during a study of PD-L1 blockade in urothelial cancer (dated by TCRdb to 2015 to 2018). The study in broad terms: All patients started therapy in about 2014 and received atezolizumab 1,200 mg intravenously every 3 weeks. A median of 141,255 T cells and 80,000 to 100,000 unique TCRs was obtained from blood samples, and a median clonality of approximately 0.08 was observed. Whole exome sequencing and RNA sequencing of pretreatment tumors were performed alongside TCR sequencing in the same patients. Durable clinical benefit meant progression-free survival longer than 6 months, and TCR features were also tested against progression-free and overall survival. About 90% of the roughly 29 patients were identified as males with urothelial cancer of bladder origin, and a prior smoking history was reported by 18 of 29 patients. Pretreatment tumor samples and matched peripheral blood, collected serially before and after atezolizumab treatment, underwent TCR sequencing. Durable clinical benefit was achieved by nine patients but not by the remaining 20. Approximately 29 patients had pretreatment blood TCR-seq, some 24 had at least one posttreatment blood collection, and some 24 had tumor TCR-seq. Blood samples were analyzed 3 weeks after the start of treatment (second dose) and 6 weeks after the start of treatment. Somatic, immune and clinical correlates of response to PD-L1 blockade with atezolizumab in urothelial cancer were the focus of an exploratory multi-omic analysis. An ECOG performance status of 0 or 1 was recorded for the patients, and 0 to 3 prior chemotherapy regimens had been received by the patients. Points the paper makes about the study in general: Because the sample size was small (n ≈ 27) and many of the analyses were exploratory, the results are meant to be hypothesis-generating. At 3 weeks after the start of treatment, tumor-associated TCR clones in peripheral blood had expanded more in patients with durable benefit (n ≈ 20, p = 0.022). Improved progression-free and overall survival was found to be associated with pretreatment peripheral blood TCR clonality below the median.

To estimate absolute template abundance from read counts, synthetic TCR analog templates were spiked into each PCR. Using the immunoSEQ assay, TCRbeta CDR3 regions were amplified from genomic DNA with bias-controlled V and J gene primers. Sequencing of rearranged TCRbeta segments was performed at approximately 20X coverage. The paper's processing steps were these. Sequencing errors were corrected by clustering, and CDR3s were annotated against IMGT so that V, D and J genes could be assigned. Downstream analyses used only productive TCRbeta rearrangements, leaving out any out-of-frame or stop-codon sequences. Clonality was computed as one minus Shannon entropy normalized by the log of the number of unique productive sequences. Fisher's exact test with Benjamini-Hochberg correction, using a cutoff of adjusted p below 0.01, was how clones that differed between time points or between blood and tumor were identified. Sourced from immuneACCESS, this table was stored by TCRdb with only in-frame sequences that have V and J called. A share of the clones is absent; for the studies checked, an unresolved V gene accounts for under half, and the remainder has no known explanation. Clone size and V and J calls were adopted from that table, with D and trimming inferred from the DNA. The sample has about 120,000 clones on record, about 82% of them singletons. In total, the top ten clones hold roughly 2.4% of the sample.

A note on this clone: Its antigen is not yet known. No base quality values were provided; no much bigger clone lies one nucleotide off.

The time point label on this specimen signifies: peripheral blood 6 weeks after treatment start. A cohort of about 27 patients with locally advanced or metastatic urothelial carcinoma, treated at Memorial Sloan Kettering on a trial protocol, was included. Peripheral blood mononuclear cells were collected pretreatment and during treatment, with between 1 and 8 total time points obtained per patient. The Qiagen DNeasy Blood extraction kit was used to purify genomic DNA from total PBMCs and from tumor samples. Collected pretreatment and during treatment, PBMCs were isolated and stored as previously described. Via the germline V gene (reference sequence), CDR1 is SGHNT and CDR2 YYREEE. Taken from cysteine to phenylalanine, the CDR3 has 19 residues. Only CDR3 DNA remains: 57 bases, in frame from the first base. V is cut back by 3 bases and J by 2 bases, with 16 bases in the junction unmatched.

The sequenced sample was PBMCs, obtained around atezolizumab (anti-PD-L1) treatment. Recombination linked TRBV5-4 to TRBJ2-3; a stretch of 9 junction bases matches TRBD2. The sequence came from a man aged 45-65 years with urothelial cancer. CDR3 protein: CASSSTPPRASGTTDTQYF. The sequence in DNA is TGTGCCAGCAGCTCAACGCCTCCTCGGGCTAGCGGGACCACAGATACGCAGTATTTT.